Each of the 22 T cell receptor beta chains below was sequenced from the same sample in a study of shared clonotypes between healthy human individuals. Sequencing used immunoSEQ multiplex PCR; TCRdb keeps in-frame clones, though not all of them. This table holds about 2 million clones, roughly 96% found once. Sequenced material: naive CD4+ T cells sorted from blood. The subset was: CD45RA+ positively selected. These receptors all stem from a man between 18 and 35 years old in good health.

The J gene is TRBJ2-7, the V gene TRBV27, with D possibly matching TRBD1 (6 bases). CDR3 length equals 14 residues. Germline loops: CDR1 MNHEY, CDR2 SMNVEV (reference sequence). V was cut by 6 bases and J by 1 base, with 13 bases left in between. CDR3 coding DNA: TGTGCCAGCAGGGCGGACAGCGCTTCCTACGAGCAGTACTTC. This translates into CASRADSASYEQYF.

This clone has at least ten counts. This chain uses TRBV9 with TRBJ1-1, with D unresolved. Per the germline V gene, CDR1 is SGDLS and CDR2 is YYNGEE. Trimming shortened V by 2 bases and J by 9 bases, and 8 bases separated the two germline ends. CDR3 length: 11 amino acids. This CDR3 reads CASSVGPQAFF. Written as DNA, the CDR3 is TGTGCCAGCAGCGTGGGCCCCCAAGCTTTCTTT.

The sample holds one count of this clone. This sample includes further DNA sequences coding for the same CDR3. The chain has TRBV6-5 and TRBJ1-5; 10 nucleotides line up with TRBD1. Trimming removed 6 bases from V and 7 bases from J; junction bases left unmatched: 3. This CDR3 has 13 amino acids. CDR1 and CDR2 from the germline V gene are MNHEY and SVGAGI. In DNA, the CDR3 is TGTGCCAGCAGCCGGACAGGGGGGCAGCCCCAGCATTTT. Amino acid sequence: CASSRTGGQPQHF.

DNA of the CDR3: TGTGCCAGCAGCTTAACGGGACAGTCCACCGGGGAGCTGTTTTTT. Amino acid sequence: CASSLTGQSTGELFF. The chain uses TRBV11-2 and TRBJ2-2, with 7 bases lining up with TRBD1. With 2 bases clipped from V and 4 bases from J, the junction kept 4 bases outside the gene matches. The CDR3 contains 15 residues. The V gene's germline CDR1 is SGHAT and CDR2 FQNNGV.

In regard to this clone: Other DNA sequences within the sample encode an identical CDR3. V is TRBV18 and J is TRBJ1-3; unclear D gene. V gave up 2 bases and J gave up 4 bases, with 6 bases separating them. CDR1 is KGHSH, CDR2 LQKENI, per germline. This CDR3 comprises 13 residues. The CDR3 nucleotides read TGTGCCAGCTCACCATCCGAAGGAAACACCATATATTTT. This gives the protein CASSPSEGNTIYF.

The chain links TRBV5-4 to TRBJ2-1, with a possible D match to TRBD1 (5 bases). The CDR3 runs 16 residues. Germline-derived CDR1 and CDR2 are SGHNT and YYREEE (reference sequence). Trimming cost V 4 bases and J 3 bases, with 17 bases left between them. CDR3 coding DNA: TGTGCCAGCAGCGTTGGGGCAGGCAGCCTCTACAATGAGCAGTTCTTC. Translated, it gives CASSVGAGSLYNEQFF.

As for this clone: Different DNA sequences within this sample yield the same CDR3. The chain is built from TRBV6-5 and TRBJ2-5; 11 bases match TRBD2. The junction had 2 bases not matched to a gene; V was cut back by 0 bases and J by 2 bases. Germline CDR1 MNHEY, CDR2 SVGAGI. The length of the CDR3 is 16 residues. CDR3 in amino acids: CASSYSLAGGQETQYF. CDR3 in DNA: TGTGCCAGCAGTTACTCCCTAGCGGGAGGTCAAGAGACCCAGTACTTC.

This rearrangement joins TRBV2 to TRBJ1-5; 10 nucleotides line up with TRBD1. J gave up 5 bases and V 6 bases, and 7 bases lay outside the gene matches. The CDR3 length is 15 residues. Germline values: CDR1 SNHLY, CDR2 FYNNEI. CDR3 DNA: TGTGCCAGCAGCGTCCGGGACAGGGGCGATCAGCCCCAGCATTTT. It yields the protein CASSVRDRGDQPQHF.

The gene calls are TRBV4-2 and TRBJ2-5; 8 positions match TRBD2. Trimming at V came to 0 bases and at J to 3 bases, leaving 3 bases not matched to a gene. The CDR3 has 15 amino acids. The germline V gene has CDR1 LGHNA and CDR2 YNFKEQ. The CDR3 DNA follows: TGTGCCAGCAGCCAAGATAGAGCGGGAGAAGAGACCCAGTACTTC. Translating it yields CASSQDRAGEETQYF.

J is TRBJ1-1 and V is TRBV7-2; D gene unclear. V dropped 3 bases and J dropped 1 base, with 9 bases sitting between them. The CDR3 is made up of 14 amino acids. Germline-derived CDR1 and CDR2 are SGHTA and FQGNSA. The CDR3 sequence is CASSLKRSNTEAFF. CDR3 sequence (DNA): TGTGCCAGCAGCTTGAAGCGGTCGAACACTGAAGCTTTCTTT.

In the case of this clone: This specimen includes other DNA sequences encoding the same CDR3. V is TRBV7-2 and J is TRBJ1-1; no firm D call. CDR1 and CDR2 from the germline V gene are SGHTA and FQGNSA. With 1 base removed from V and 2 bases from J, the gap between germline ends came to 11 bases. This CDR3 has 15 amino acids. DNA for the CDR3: TGTGCCAGCAGCTTAGTCTCCGGGGTCAACACTGAAGCTTTCTTT. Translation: CASSLVSGVNTEAFF.

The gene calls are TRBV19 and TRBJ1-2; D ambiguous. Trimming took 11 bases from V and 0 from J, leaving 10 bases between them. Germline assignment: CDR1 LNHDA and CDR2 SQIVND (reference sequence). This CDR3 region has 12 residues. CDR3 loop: CAVSQANYGYTF. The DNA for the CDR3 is TGTGCCGTTTCCCAGGCTAACTATGGCTACACCTTC.

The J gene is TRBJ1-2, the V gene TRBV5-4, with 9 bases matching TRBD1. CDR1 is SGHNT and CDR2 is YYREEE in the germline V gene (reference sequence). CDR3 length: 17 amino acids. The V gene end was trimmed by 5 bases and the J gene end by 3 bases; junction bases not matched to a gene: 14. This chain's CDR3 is CASRGFTGGKEDYGYTF. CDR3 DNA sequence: TGTGCCAGCAGGGGGTTTACAGGGGGCAAAGAAGACTATGGCTACACCTTC.

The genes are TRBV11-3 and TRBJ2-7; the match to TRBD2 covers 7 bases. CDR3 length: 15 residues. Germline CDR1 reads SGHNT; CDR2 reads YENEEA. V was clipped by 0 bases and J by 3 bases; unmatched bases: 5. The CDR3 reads CASSLETSTFYEQYF. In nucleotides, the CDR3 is TGTGCCAGCAGCTTAGAGACTAGCACCTTCTACGAGCAGTACTTC.

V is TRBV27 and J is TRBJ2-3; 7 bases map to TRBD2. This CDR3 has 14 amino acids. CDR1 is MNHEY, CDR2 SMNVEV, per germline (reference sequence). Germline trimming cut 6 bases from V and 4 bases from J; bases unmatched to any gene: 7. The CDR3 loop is CASRLGEGSDTQYF. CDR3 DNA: TGTGCCAGCAGGTTGGGGGAGGGGTCAGATACGCAGTATTTT.

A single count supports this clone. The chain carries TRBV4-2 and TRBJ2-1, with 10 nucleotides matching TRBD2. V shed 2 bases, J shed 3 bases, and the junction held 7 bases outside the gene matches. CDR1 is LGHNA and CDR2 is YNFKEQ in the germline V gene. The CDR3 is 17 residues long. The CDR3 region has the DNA TGTGCCAGCAGCCAATTTAGCGGGGGGTCCCTCTACAATGAGCAGTTCTTC. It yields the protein CASSQFSGGSLYNEQFF.

CDR3: CASSLVAGEITDTQYF. DNA of the CDR3: TGCGCCAGCAGCTTGGTGGCGGGGGAAATCACAGATACGCAGTATTTT. The chain couples TRBV5-1 to TRBJ2-3; 7 nucleotides align to TRBD2. The CDR3 totals 16 residues. V shed 0 bases and J 2 bases; nucleotides not matched to a gene: 6. The V gene's germline CDR1 is SGHRS and CDR2 YFSETQ.

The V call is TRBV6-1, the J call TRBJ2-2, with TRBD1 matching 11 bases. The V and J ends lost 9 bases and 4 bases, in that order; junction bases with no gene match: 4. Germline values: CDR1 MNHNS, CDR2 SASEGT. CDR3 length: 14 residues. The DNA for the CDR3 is TGTGCCAGTCGAGGGACAGGGGGCACCGGGGAGCTGTTTTTT. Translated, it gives CASRGTGGTGELFF.

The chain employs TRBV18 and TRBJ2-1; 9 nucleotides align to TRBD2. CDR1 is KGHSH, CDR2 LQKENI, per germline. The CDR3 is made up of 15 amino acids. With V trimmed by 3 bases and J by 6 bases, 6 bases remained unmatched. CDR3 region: CASSPVSGSTNEQFF. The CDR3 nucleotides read TGTGCCAGCTCACCTGTTAGCGGGAGTACCAATGAGCAGTTCTTC.

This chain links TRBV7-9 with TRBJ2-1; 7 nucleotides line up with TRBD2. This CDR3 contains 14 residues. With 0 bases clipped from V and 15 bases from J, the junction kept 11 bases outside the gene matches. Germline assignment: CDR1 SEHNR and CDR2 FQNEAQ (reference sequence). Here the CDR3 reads CASSLAGGTKALFF. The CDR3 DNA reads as TGTGCCAGCAGCTTAGCGGGTGGGACTAAAGCTTTGTTCTTC.

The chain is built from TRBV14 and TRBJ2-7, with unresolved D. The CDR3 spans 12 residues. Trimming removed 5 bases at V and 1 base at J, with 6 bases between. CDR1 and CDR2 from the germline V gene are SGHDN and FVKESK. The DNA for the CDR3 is TGTGCCAGCAGCGTGGTATCCTACGAGCAGTACTTC. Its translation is CASSVVSYEQYF.

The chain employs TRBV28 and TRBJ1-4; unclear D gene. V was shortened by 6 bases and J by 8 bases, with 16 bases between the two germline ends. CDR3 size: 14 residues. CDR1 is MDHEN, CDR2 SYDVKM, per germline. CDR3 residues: CASSEGIGLEKLFF. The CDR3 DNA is TGTGCCAGCAGCGAGGGCATAGGTTTAGAAAAACTGTTTTTT.